This paragraph reports one T cell receptor (beta chain). Researchers sorted participants into cohorts using their self-reported clinical history. The data are from a study of blood T cell repertoires in COVID-19. The overall study: The origin of the acute and convalescent COVID-19 samples was the United States, Italy and Spain.

Germline CDR1 SQVTM, CDR2 ANQGSEA. The CDR3 spans 16 residues. Trimming cost V 7 bases and J 0 bases, with 18 bases left between them. In the original analysis: Amplified reference gene primers provided the basis for estimating nucleated cell counts. Sequencing was performed with immunoSEQ multiplex PCR; in TCRdb, only in-frame clones are kept and a portion is missing. The V and J calls and clone size come from that table; D and trimming were worked out from the DNA. Altogether hundreds of thousands of clones are present, roughly 86% being singletons, with the ten largest covering about 2.1%. The sequence derives from a woman in her 50s who had recovered from COVID-19. V and J are TRBV29-1 and TRBJ2-2; D is possibly TRBD2 (6 bases). The sequenced material came from PBMCs or T cells enriched from blood (not recorded which). The CDR3 nucleotides are TGCAGCGGCACCGTTTCGCGGGATCCGAACACCGGGGAGCTGTTTTTT. As protein: CSGTVSRDPNTGELFF.